A single sample is the source of the 9 T cell receptor beta chains below, sequenced in a study of blood T cell repertoires in COVID-19. TCRdb keeps only in-frame clones here, not all; method: immunoSEQ multiplex PCR. The sample consists of roughly 130,000 clones, approximately 79% of them appearing once. Material: peripheral blood. These TCRs come from a man aged 60-69 years with acute or convalescent COVID-19.

The chain links TRBV9 to TRBJ2-1; a weak D match, TRBD2 (6 bases). The germline CDR1 and CDR2 sequences are SGDLS and YYNGEE. The germline V and J ends were trimmed by 0 bases and 7 bases, with 17 bases remaining between them. This CDR3 region has 16 residues. The CDR3 is CASSVVPGSGWNEQFF. The CDR3 DNA is TGTGCCAGCAGCGTAGTACCCGGGAGCGGGTGGAATGAGCAGTTCTTC. Drawing the rest from reference TRBV9 and TRBJ2-1, the complete variable domain is DSGVTQTPKHLITATGQRVTLRCSPRSGDLSVYWYQQSLDQGLQFLIQYYNGEERAKGNILERFSAQQFPDLHSELNLSSLELGDSALYFCASSVVPGSGWNEQFFGPGTRLTVL.

The V call is TRBV19, the J call TRBJ2-3; 11 bases are a match to TRBD2. The V gene's germline CDR1 is LNHDA and CDR2 SQIVND (reference sequence). The CDR3 runs 15 residues. V lost 5 bases to trimming and J lost 5 bases; unmatched junction nucleotides: 6. In DNA, the CDR3 is TGTGCCAGTAGTGAGTCAGGACTAGCGGGAGATACGCAGTATTTT. This sequence encodes CASSESGLAGDTQYF.

About this clone: The same CDR3 is also encoded by other DNA sequences in this sample. The rearrangement joins TRBV3-1 (or the pseudogene TRBV3-2) to TRBJ1-1, with D possibly matching TRBD1 (5 bases). Germline lookup yields CDR1 LGHDT and CDR2 YNNKEL (reference sequence). The V end lost 1 base, the J end lost 4 bases, and 7 bases lay between the germline ends. The CDR3 contains 13 residues. CDR3 coding DNA: TGTGCCAGCAGCCAAGTAAGGGGCACTGAAGCTTTCTTT. Amino acid sequence: CASSQVRGTEAFF.

V is TRBV4-2 and J is TRBJ2-3; TRBD2 matches at 16 bases. This CDR3 has 20 residues. Germline loops: CDR1 LGHNA, CDR2 YNFKEQ. V was pared by 4 bases and J by 1 base, with 11 bases of the junction left unmatched. CDR3 DNA: TGTGCCAGCAGCCGGCCGGGACTAGCGGGAGGGGCACGGGGCACAGATACGCAGTATTTT. Translating gives CASSRPGLAGGARGTDTQYF.

The gene calls are TRBV10-2 and TRBJ1-1; 9 bases are shared with TRBD1. The V gene's germline CDR1 is WSHSY and CDR2 SAAADI. This CDR3 spans 16 amino acids. V lost 1 base and J lost 0; bases outside the gene matches: 3. The CDR3 DNA reads TGCGCCAGCAGTGAGTTTCGGACAGGGGTGAACACTGAAGCTTTCTTT. This translates into CASSEFRTGVNTEAFF.

The chain couples TRBV5-4 to TRBJ1-4, with D possibly matching TRBD1 (5 bases). The CDR3 consists of 14 residues. CDR1 is SGHNT and CDR2 is YYREEE in the germline V gene (reference sequence). V lost 2 bases, J lost 4 bases, and 9 bases lay in between. CDR3 amino acids: CASSLRGSNEKLFF. CDR3 in DNA: TGTGCCAGCAGCTTAAGGGGTAGTAATGAAAAACTGTTTTTT. Variable domain in full (rest from reference TRBV5-4 and TRBJ1-4): ETGVTQSPTHLIKTRGQQVTLRCSSQSGHNTVSWYQQALGQGPQFIFQYYREEENGRGNFPPRFSGLQFPNYSSELNVNALELDDSALYLCASSLRGSNEKLFFGSGTQLSVL.

The chain carries TRBV29-1 and TRBJ1-2; D not certain. Trimming took off 0 bases at V and 7 bases at J, with 3 bases between the two ends. Germline loops: CDR1 SQVTM, CDR2 ANQGSEA. The CDR3 contains 10 residues. CDR3 amino acids: CSVEDSGYTF. The CDR3 DNA reads TGCAGCGTTGAAGACAGTGGCTACACCTTC.

The chain joins TRBV7-9 to TRBJ2-1; unclear D gene. CDR1 is SEHNR and CDR2 is FQNEAQ in the germline V gene (reference sequence). This CDR3 region has 14 residues. The V end lost 1 base, the J end lost 3 bases, and 7 bases lay between the germline ends. The CDR3 DNA sequence: TGTGCCAGCAGCTTAGAGAGCGACTACAATGAGCAGTTCTTC. Amino acid sequence: CASSLESDYNEQFF.

V usage is TRBV6-5 and J usage is TRBJ1-1; D perhaps matches TRBD1 (5 bases). The germline V gene encodes CDR1 MNHEY and CDR2 SVGAGI. V gave up 2 bases and J gave up 1 base, with 14 bases separating them. There are 16 residues in the CDR3. DNA for the CDR3: TGTGCCAGCAGTTACGGGCAGGGAAGAGGGAACACTGAAGCTTTCTTT. The encoded protein is CASSYGQGRGNTEAFF.